Shown below are 16 T cell receptor beta chains from a single sample sequenced in a study of T-cell reconstitution after alpha-beta-depleted transplantation in children. Library preparation (for TCRbeta) was performed with unique molecular identifiers. TCRdb re-derived calls from the PCR reads in MiXCR, one entry per CDR3 protein. The repertoire has about 300,000 distinct CDR3 sequences, just over 7.5% of them found once; the top ten carry 8.5% to 9.5%. Their antigens remain unidentified. Findings and caveats of the study: T-cell counts and diversity at one year following transplant were attributed mainly to newly produced T cells.

The sample consisted of peripheral blood, taken 360 days after TCRalphabeta/CD19-depleted stem cell transplant. Source of these receptors: a female patient aged 2-10 years who had a stem cell transplant for Fanconi anemia, so the T cells may come from the graft donor.

Many counts were recorded for this clonotype. This chain joins TRBV5-6 and TRBJ1-3; D is undetermined. The CDR3 sequence is 15 residues long. The V and J ends lost 3 bases and 2 bases respectively, with 12 bases between them. Germline CDR1 SGHDT, CDR2 YYEEEE. CDR3 coding DNA: TGTGCCAGCAGCTCCCCTGACACGGCTGGAAACACCATATATTTT. Protein: CASSSPDTAGNTIYF.

As for this clonotype: A read error may be the cause here, since a much bigger clone is one base away. The chain has TRBV29-1 and TRBJ2-3; tentatively, D is TRBD2 (5 bases). CDR1 and CDR2 (germline): SQVTM, ANQGSEA. The CDR3 loop spans 15 amino acids. The CDR3 DNA is TGCAGCGTTGAAGAATGGGAGTCGGGCACAGATGCGCAGTATTTT. It yields the protein CSVEEWESGTDAQYF.

This clonotype was seen many times. This chain joins TRBV25-1 and TRBJ2-1; TRBD2 agrees at 14 bases. The V segment lost 3 bases and the J segment 5 bases; nucleotides outside the gene matches: 3. The CDR3 sequence is 16 residues long. Germline V CDR1 and CDR2: MGHDK, SYGVNS. CDR3: CASSETSGRVHNEQFF. CDR3 nucleotide sequence: TGTGCCAGCAGTGAGACTAGCGGGAGGGTCCACAATGAGCAGTTCTTC.

This clonotype was seen ten or more times. V is TRBV9 and J is TRBJ2-7; maybe TRBD1 (5 bases). From germline, CDR1 is SGDLS and CDR2 YYNGEE. This CDR3 region has 20 residues. V lost 0 bases and J 6 bases, leaving 31 bases between the germline ends. The CDR3 loop reads CASSVVPGPFRQPPLGEQYF. The CDR3 DNA is TGTGCCAGCAGCGTAGTCCCCGGACCCTTCAGACAGCCACCTCTTGGCGAGCAGTACTTC.

This clonotype has a handful of counts. V usage is TRBV20-1 and J usage is TRBJ1-3, with a weak D call TRBD1 (5 bases). V was shortened by 4 bases and J by 4 bases, with 23 bases between the two germline ends. The germline V gene has CDR1 DFQATT and CDR2 SNEGSKA (reference sequence). CDR3 length: 17 residues. The CDR3 region is CSATKGSRGPAGNTIYF. In DNA form, the CDR3 reads TGCAGTGCTACTAAGGGGAGCAGAGGACCAGCCGGAAACACCATATATTTT.

The table lists this clonotype with a few counts. V gene TRBV27 combines with J gene TRBJ2-7; D gene uncertain. The CDR3 spans 13 residues. Trimming took 3 bases from V and 2 from J, leaving 8 bases between them. CDR1 is MNHEY and CDR2 is SMNVEV in the germline V gene (reference sequence). CDR3 loop: CASSLLPPYEQYF. DNA of the CDR3: TGTGCCAGCAGTTTGCTCCCTCCCTACGAGCAGTACTTC.

This clonotype was seen repeatedly, ten times or more. The V and J genes are TRBV4-2 and TRBJ2-7; D may be TRBD1 or TRBD2 (6 bases each). The CDR3 is 18 amino acids. The ends were cut back, 1 base at V and 2 bases at J, with 21 bases in the middle. Germline-derived CDR1 and CDR2 are LGHNA and YNFKEQ. CDR3 protein: CASSQAGGGTPNPYEQYF. The CDR3 nucleotides read TGTGCCAGCAGCCAAGCAGGAGGGGGAACCCCTAATCCCTACGAGCAGTACTTC.

This clonotype was counted ten times or more. The chain has TRBV28 and TRBJ2-7, with 7 bases aligning to TRBD2. Trimming removed 6 bases from V and 1 base from J; junction bases left unmatched: 6. Germline CDR1 MDHEN, CDR2 SYDVKM. The length of the CDR3 is 14 residues. CDR3 region: CASRIGGVSYEQYF. CDR3 in DNA: TGTGCCAGCAGGATTGGGGGGGTATCCTACGAGCAGTACTTC.

The rearrangement joins TRBV20-1 to TRBJ1-3; D uncertain. This CDR3 has 14 residues. Between the trimmed V and J ends, which lost 0 bases and 0 bases, there was a span of 6 bases. Germline V CDR1 and CDR2: DFQATT, SNEGSKA (reference sequence). CDR3 nucleotides: TGCAGTGCTAGAGATGGTAGCTCTGGAAACACCATATATTTT. Its translation: CSARDGSSGNTIYF.

Here the CDR3 DNA reads TGTGCCAGCAGTTGGCTGGGGGAGCCCCAGCATTTT. This translates into CASSWLGEPQHF. V usage is TRBV6-6 and J usage is TRBJ1-5, with D perhaps matching TRBD1 (5 bases). The CDR3 is made up of 12 amino acids. The ends were cut back, 4 bases at V and 8 bases at J, with 9 bases in the middle. Germline CDR1 reads MNHNY; CDR2 reads SVGAGI (reference sequence).

This clonotype was observed a handful of times. This chain connects TRBV7-8 to TRBJ2-7; TRBD1 agrees at 7 bases. The ends lost 5 bases at V and 1 base at J; junction bases unmatched: 5. This CDR3 comprises 14 residues. Per germline, CDR1 SGHVS and CDR2 FQNEAQ. The CDR3 here is CASSAATGSYEQYF. The DNA of the CDR3 is TGTGCCAGCAGCGCGGCGACAGGGTCCTACGAGCAGTACTTC.

Many counts were recorded for this clonotype. The chain links TRBV5-1 to TRBJ2-3; 10 nucleotides match TRBD2. With V trimmed by 4 bases and J by 0 bases, 5 bases remained unmatched. Per germline, CDR1 SGHRS and CDR2 YFSETQ. The CDR3 length is 16 residues. CDR3 DNA: TGCGCCAGCAGCCCAGCACTAGCGGGGAGCACAGATACGCAGTATTTT. Protein product: CASSPALAGSTDTQYF.

This clonotype came up a few times. The chain is built from TRBV28 and TRBJ1-5; D possibly corresponds to TRBD1 (6 bases). Germline V gene data show CDR1 as MDHEN and CDR2 as SYDVKM. The CDR3 spans 15 residues. V was cut by 5 bases and J by 4 bases, with 15 bases left in between. This CDR3 is CASSPPGHPNQPQHF. CDR3 nucleotides: TGTGCCAGCAGTCCCCCGGGACACCCGAATCAGCCCCAGCATTTT.

This clonotype was recorded at least ten times. V usage is TRBV12-3 or TRBV12-4 and J usage is TRBJ1-1, with D possibly matching TRBD1 (6 bases). V lost 7 bases to trimming and J lost 6 bases, with 24 bases between them. The CDR3 consists of 16 residues. CDR3 protein: CASKPPLQGGDPEAFF. The CDR3 DNA reads TGTGCCAGCAAACCCCCCCTACAGGGAGGGGATCCTGAAGCTTTCTTT.

This clonotype appeared many times. The chain couples TRBV5-1 to TRBJ2-1; 7 nucleotides agree with TRBD2. This CDR3 is built from 14 residues. Per germline, CDR1 SGHRS and CDR2 YFSETQ. The V and J ends lost 6 bases and 7 bases, in that order; junction bases with no gene match: 10. CDR3 sequence reads: CASNTPLSGNEQFF. The CDR3 coding sequence is TGCGCCAGCAATACTCCTCTTAGCGGGAATGAGCAGTTCTTC.

This clonotype has at least ten counts. The chain recombines TRBV20-1 with TRBJ2-2; TRBD2 is a possible D gene (5 bases). The CDR3 length is 14 residues. V dropped 6 bases and J dropped 0 bases, with 11 bases sitting between them. CDR1 DFQATT and CDR2 SNEGSKA come from the germline V gene (reference sequence). The CDR3 here is CSAAGIANTGELFF. CDR3 nucleotides: TGCAGTGCAGCCGGGATTGCGAACACCGGGGAGCTGTTTTTT.